Below, 22 T cell receptor beta chains from the same sample are listed, as sequenced in a study of CD8+ T cells in alopecia areata. cDNA serving as the sequencing template came from extracted, reverse transcribed RNA. TCRdb's copy holds only in-frame clones and misses some; the assay was immunoSEQ multiplex PCR. The table has over 150,000 clones, 60% to 70% seen once. Treatment here: oral pan-JAK inhibitor, 5-10 mg twice daily. Material: CD4+ T cells sorted from blood, obtained at week 4, from a patient treated with tofacitinib. The origin of the receptors is a human donor with alopecia areata.

This clone was recorded a few times. The chain joins TRBV5-1 to TRBJ1-5, with D possibly TRBD1 on 5 matching bases. The CDR3 sequence is 14 residues long. The V end was cut by 0 bases, the J end by 4 bases, with 8 bases between. Germline loops: CDR1 SGHRS, CDR2 YFSETQ. The CDR3 here is CASSLGDPNQPQHF. The DNA of the CDR3 is TGCGCCAGCAGCTTGGGGGACCCTAATCAGCCCCAGCATTTT.

The rearrangement links TRBV29-1 to TRBJ2-3; D is undetermined. This CDR3 is built from 13 residues. With 4 bases removed from V and 2 bases from J, the gap between germline ends came to 10 bases. In germline, CDR1 is SQVTM, CDR2 ANQGSEA. Written as DNA, the CDR3 is TGCAGCGTTGGTATCGGTTTCACAGATACGCAGTATTTT. Translating gives CSVGIGFTDTQYF.

This clone occurred a few times. J is TRBJ2-7 and V is TRBV5-6; a weak D match, TRBD1 (6 bases). This CDR3 contains 16 residues. Germline CDR1 and CDR2: SGHDT and YYEEEE. V gave up 4 bases and J gave up 7 bases, with 24 bases separating them. The DNA for the CDR3 is TGTGCCAGCAGCCTTAATCGCAGGGGAAGGCGAGGTGAGCAGTACTTC. Translating gives CASSLNRRGRRGEQYF.

V usage is TRBV7-2 and J usage is TRBJ2-7, with D maybe TRBD2 (7 bases). This CDR3 contains 17 residues. Germline V gene lookup returns CDR1 SGHTA and CDR2 FQGNSA. The germline V and J ends were trimmed by 0 bases and 5 bases, with 20 bases remaining between them. CDR3 sequence reads: CASSLAWAGALPHEQYF. The CDR3 DNA is TGTGCCAGCAGCTTAGCTTGGGCGGGGGCCCTTCCCCACGAGCAGTACTTC.

The table lists this clone with a few counts. The rearrangement uses TRBV28 and TRBJ1-1, with D hard to call. The CDR3 runs 16 residues. The germline V gene encodes CDR1 MDHEN and CDR2 SYDVKM. The ends were cut back, 1 base at V and 0 bases at J, with 12 bases in the middle. CDR3 DNA: TGTGCCAGCAGTTTATTGGCCGTCTTCATGAACACTGAAGCTTTCTTT. Protein sequence: CASSLLAVFMNTEAFF.

This chain uses TRBV7-8 with TRBJ1-1; D uncertain. CDR3 length: 18 residues. Trimming left V 5 bases short and J 1 base short, with 23 bases between. Looked up from germline, CDR1 is SGHVS and CDR2 is FQNEAQ. The CDR3 reads CASSTSPVGSPQNTEAFF. The CDR3 DNA follows: TGTGCCAGCAGCACTAGTCCGGTGGGAAGTCCCCAGAACACTGAAGCTTTCTTT.

This clone was seen a handful of times. The chain couples TRBV29-1 to TRBJ2-6; 7 bases fit TRBD1. Germline V lookup: CDR1 SQVTM, CDR2 ANQGSEA. J lost 3 bases, V lost 5 bases, and 4 bases had no gene match. The CDR3 has 14 residues. The CDR3, as DNA: TGCAGCGTTCGCGACAGGGTTGGGGCCAACGTCCTGACTTTC. Translating gives CSVRDRVGANVLTF.

This chain connects TRBV29-1 to TRBJ2-3; 9 bases map to TRBD2. The CDR3 length is 14 residues. V trimming: 3 bases; J trimming: 3 bases; junction bases outside the gene matches: 4. The germline gives CDR1 SQVTM, CDR2 ANQGSEA. The DNA for the CDR3 is TGCAGCGTTGACGGCGGGGGGGCGACAGATACGCAGTATTTT. It encodes CSVDGGGATDTQYF.

The chain is built from TRBV29-1 and TRBJ2-6; 9 bases agree with TRBD1. The trim removed 4 bases at V and 4 bases at J, leaving 5 bases unmatched. This CDR3 spans 15 amino acids. Germline CDR1 is SQVTM and CDR2 is ANQGSEA. The CDR3 DNA reads TGCAGCGTTGTACAGGGGGCTACAGGGGCCAACGTCCTGACTTTC. This codes for CSVVQGATGANVLTF.

The chain is built from TRBV28 and TRBJ2-3, with 9 bases matching TRBD1. This CDR3 region has 15 residues. CDR1 and CDR2 (germline): MDHEN, SYDVKM. Trimming at V came to 1 base and at J to 3 bases, leaving 2 bases not matched to a gene. The CDR3 protein is CASSLYRGLTDTQYF. As DNA, the CDR3 is TGTGCCAGCAGTTTATACAGGGGGCTAACAGATACGCAGTATTTT.

CDR3 protein: CASSTALGYAGPGANVLTF. The CDR3 bases are TGTGCCAGCAGCACTGCTTTAGGTTATGCAGGTCCAGGGGCCAACGTCCTGACTTTC. The chain employs TRBV7-9 and TRBJ2-6, with no clear D. The ends were cut back, 5 bases at V and 4 bases at J, with 24 bases in the middle. This CDR3 has 19 residues. Germline CDR1 SEHNR, CDR2 FQNEAQ (reference sequence). Using reference TRBV7-9 and TRBJ2-6 for the parts outside the CDR3, the full variable domain is DTGVSQNPRHKITKRGQNVTFRCDPISEHNRLYWYRQTLGQGPEFLTYFQNEAQLEKSRLLSDRFSAERPKGSFSTLEIQRTEQGDSAMYLCASSTALGYAGPGANVLTFGAGSRLTVL.

CDR3 sequence (DNA): TGTGCCAGCAGCTTCGCTACAGGACTGAGGGAGACCCAGTACTTC. This codes for CASSFATGLRETQYF. The chain uses TRBV7-9 and TRBJ2-5; D may be TRBD1 or TRBD2 (5 bases each). The V end lost 3 bases, the J end lost 5 bases, and 16 bases lay between the germline ends. This CDR3 has 15 residues. Germline CDR1 SEHNR, CDR2 FQNEAQ (reference sequence).

The rearrangement links TRBV5-6 to TRBJ2-7; 10 nucleotides agree with TRBD1. Germline V gene data show CDR1 as SGHDT and CDR2 as YYEEEE. Trimming at V came to 0 bases and at J to 8 bases, leaving 5 bases not matched to a gene. The CDR3 spans 14 residues. The CDR3 DNA follows: TGTGCCAGCAGCTTGGAGACAGGGGGCTTAAAGCAGTACTTC. Translated, it gives CASSLETGGLKQYF.

V is TRBV6-5 and J is TRBJ2-1; a weak D match, TRBD1 (6 bases). This CDR3 has 15 amino acids. Germline V gives CDR1 MNHEY, CDR2 SVGAGI. Trimming removed 6 bases at V and 3 bases at J, with 15 bases between. CDR3 coding DNA: TGTGCCAGCAGCCTAACTGGACAGCTCTACAATGAGCAGTTCTTC. It specifies CASSLTGQLYNEQFF.

In this sample, this clone turned up a few times. J is TRBJ2-7 and V is TRBV18, with TRBD1 matching over 10 bases. Germline loops: CDR1 KGHSH, CDR2 LQKENI. This CDR3 region has 16 residues. V shed 2 bases and J 11 bases; nucleotides not matched to a gene: 15. The CDR3 reads CASSPSAGTGVFLEYF. As DNA, the CDR3 is TGTGCCAGCTCACCATCGGCCGGGACAGGGGTCTTTCTGGAGTACTTC.

Only one count was recorded for this clone. V and J are TRBV10-3 and TRBJ2-5, with 9 nucleotides matching TRBD2. This CDR3 has 13 residues. After removal of 6 bases from V and 6 bases from J, the junction contained 5 bases not matched to a gene. CDR1 and CDR2 from the germline V gene are ENHRY and SYGVKD. The CDR3 here is CAIRDSGGQTQYF. CDR3 nucleotides: TGTGCCATCAGGGACAGCGGGGGGCAGACCCAGTACTTC.

This clone was counted ten times or more. The chain uses TRBV29-1 and TRBJ2-3; D gene unclear. This CDR3 has 11 residues. The V gene's germline CDR1 is SQVTM and CDR2 ANQGSEA. Trimming cost V 5 bases and J 2 bases, with 5 bases left between them. The CDR3 sequence: CSVSITDTQYF. In nucleotides, the CDR3 is TGCAGCGTTTCGATCACAGATACGCAGTATTTT.

In its sample, this clone was seen a few times. The junction does not match germline at one end; this may be a read error. The gene calls are TRBV25-1 and TRBJ1-6; D call uncertain. The CDR3 runs 10 residues. Germline V gives CDR1 MGHDK, CDR2 SYGVNS. CDR3 DNA: TGTGCCAGCAGTGGTCTAAGGCAGATCTTT. As protein: CASSGLRQIF.

This clone occurred once. The chain carries TRBV4-1 and TRBJ2-1; 15 positions match TRBD2. Per germline, CDR1 MGHRA and CDR2 YSYEKL. The CDR3 sequence is 18 residues long. The V and J ends lost 4 bases and 4 bases, in that order; junction bases with no gene match: 8. CDR3 protein: CASSRGLAGGTQYNEQFF. DNA of the CDR3: TGCGCCAGCAGCCGGGGACTAGCGGGGGGAACTCAGTACAATGAGCAGTTCTTC.

This clone was observed a single time. This chain connects TRBV4-2 to TRBJ2-1, with D perhaps matching TRBD2 (6 bases). CDR3 length: 15 amino acids. Trimming cost V 0 bases and J 5 bases, with 11 bases left between them. CDR1 and CDR2 from the germline V gene are LGHNA and YNFKEQ. The CDR3 here is CASSQDTSFNNEQFF. The CDR3 coding sequence is TGTGCCAGCAGCCAAGACACTAGCTTTAACAATGAGCAGTTCTTC.

V is TRBV6-6 and J is TRBJ2-1, with D perhaps being TRBD1 or TRBD2 (5 bases each). The CDR3 has 13 residues. V was clipped by 4 bases and J by 4 bases, with 8 bases between them. CDR1 MNHNY and CDR2 SVGAGI come from the germline V gene (reference sequence). The CDR3 sequence: CASSFEGYNEQFF. As DNA, the CDR3 is TGTGCCAGCAGTTTTGAGGGGTACAATGAGCAGTTCTTC.

The table lists this clone with a count of one. The chain uses TRBV2 and TRBJ1-6, with TRBD1 matching 11 bases. V was pared by 6 bases and J by 7 bases, with 5 bases of the junction left unmatched. The CDR3 has 15 residues. Germline V CDR1 and CDR2: SNHLY, FYNNEI. This CDR3 reads CASRAGTGGNSPLHF. The DNA of the CDR3 is TGTGCCAGCAGAGCCGGGACAGGGGGGAATTCACCCCTCCACTTT.